This T cell receptor beta chain was obtained from a study of blood T cell repertoires in COVID-19. Across the whole study: Acute-phase and convalescent COVID-19 samples originated in the United States, Italy and Spain. The analysed material was cDNA or gDNA that came from T cells, B-cell-depleted T cells, or PBMCs.

Cohort allocation depended upon clinical history that participants reported. The CDR3 totals 15 residues. Per the germline V gene, CDR1 is KGHDR and CDR2 is SFDVKD. Trimming took off 3 bases at V and 2 bases at J, with 12 bases between the two ends. The data were produced by immunoSEQ multiplex PCR, yet TCRdb's version contains in-frame clones alone and is incomplete. The sample has over 130,000 clones, about four fifths seen once. The TCR was taken from a woman aged 45-65 years with acute COVID-19. The source material was PBMCs or T cells enriched from blood (not recorded which). This chain connects TRBV24-1 to TRBJ2-5; tentative D call: TRBD1 (6 bases). The CDR3 spells CATSDRRGPQETQYF. As DNA, the CDR3 is TGTGCCACCAGTGATCGCAGGGGCCCACAAGAGACCCAGTACTTC.